This TCR beta chain was profiled in a study of blood T cells in healthy people across ages. A second PCR, run for about 7 to 11 cycles, used a sample-barcoded 5' primer plus a J-beta primer mix. TCRdb processed the 5' RACE reads anew with MiXCR; each CDR3 protein has one entry. The sample includes about 1.7 million distinct CDR3 sequences, approximately 30% of them seen just once. V lost 6 bases, J lost 7 bases, and 7 bases stayed unmatched. The V gene's germline CDR1 is MNHEY and CDR2 SVGAGI. The CDR3 covers 15 residues. In its sample, this clonotype was seen once. V gene TRBV6-5 combines with J gene TRBJ2-1; TRBD2 matches at 12 bases. The clonotype comes from a woman in her twenties or thirties in good health. Sequenced: blood. The CDR3 DNA follows: TGTGCCAGCAGCACACTAGCGGGAGGAAGGAATGAGCAGTTCTTC. Protein product: CASSTLAGGRNEQFF.